The 21 T cell receptor beta chains listed next were all sequenced from one sample in a study of blood T cell repertoires in COVID-19. Profiled with immunoSEQ multiplex PCR; TCRdb holds only in-frame clones, not every one. The data show 250,000 to 400,000 clones, roughly 90% seen once. Material for sequencing was peripheral blood. The receptor source for this set is a woman aged 30 to 39 with COVID-19, enrolled during active disease.

V gene TRBV12-3 or TRBV12-4 combines with J gene TRBJ1-2, with a possible D match to TRBD1 (6 bases). The ends were cut back, 6 bases at V and 6 bases at J, with 14 bases in the middle. This CDR3 is 13 amino acids long. Here the CDR3 DNA reads TGTGCCAGCAGACCTGGGGGGGCGCATGGCTACACCTTC. The encoded protein is CASRPGGAHGYTF.

This chain uses TRBV3-1 (or the pseudogene TRBV3-2) with TRBJ2-7; 8 bases line up with TRBD2. This CDR3 region has 13 residues. The trim removed 6 bases at V and 3 bases at J, leaving 4 bases unmatched. The V gene's germline CDR1 is LGHDT and CDR2 YNNKEL (reference sequence). The CDR3 loop is CASRPGTSYEQYF. In DNA, the CDR3 is TGTGCCAGCAGACCCGGGACTAGCTACGAGCAGTACTTC.

The chain recombines TRBV27 with TRBJ2-7, with unresolved D. The CDR3 length is 16 residues. Germline values: CDR1 MNHEY, CDR2 SMNVEV (reference sequence). V lost 6 bases and J lost 2, with 20 bases in between. CDR3 DNA: TGTGCCAGCAGCTTAAACTACGCGCGTCTAGCCTACGAGCAGTACTTC. It is translated as CASSLNYARLAYEQYF.

The chain links TRBV6-1 to TRBJ1-1; D unresolved. V was shortened by 0 bases and J by 0 bases, with 14 bases between the two germline ends. This CDR3 has 17 amino acids. Germline V gene data show CDR1 as MNHNS and CDR2 as SASEGT. The DNA of the CDR3 is TGTGCCAGCAGTGAAGCAAGCGGCCGCCGGCTGAACACTGAAGCTTTCTTT. It encodes CASSEASGRRLNTEAFF.

The sample holds one count of this clone. V gene TRBV18 combines with J gene TRBJ2-7; tentative D call: TRBD1 (5 bases). CDR1 and CDR2 from the germline V gene are KGHSH and LQKENI. This CDR3 contains 15 residues. V was pared by 2 bases and J by 7 bases, with 18 bases between. CDR3 protein: CASSPIQGVNGEQYF. The CDR3 bases are TGTGCCAGCTCACCAATTCAGGGTGTCAATGGTGAGCAGTACTTC.

The V gene is TRBV12-3 or TRBV12-4, the J gene TRBJ1-2, with a weak D call TRBD1 (6 bases). The CDR3 contains 13 residues. The V and J ends lost 4 bases and 2 bases respectively, with 8 bases between them. CDR3: CASSSDRNYGYTF. The CDR3 DNA follows: TGTGCCAGCAGTTCCGACAGGAACTATGGCTACACCTTC.

The chain employs TRBV28 and TRBJ2-3; 9 nucleotides align to TRBD1. With V trimmed by 5 bases and J by 1 base, 4 bases remained unmatched. Germline loops: CDR1 MDHEN, CDR2 SYDVKM. This CDR3 contains 15 residues. Here the CDR3 DNA reads TGTGCCAGCAGTAAACGGACAGGGGGCACAGATACGCAGTATTTT. Translating it yields CASSKRTGGTDTQYF.

The CDR3 region is CASSPGQGNQPQHF. The CDR3 nucleotides read TGTGCCAGCAGCCCGGGACAGGGGAATCAGCCCCAGCATTTT. The rearrangement uses TRBV3-1 (or the pseudogene TRBV3-2) and TRBJ1-5, with 10 bases that match TRBD1. Germline CDR1 reads LGHDT; CDR2 reads YNNKEL (reference sequence). This CDR3 has 14 residues. J gave up 4 bases and V 4 bases, and 1 base lay outside the gene matches.

V and J are TRBV27 and TRBJ1-2; tentatively, D is TRBD1 (6 bases). V lost 5 bases and J 4 bases, leaving 17 bases between the germline ends. Germline V gene data show CDR1 as MNHEY and CDR2 as SMNVEV (reference sequence). The CDR3 runs 15 residues. The CDR3 sequence is CASSPQGPGGYGYTF. For the CDR3, the DNA is TGTGCCAGCAGTCCGCAGGGGCCCGGCGGCTATGGCTACACCTTC.

V usage is TRBV6-1 and J usage is TRBJ2-5; the match to TRBD2 covers 9 bases. The V gene end was trimmed by 4 bases and the J gene end by 2 bases; junction bases not matched to a gene: 8. Germline-derived CDR1 and CDR2 are MNHNS and SASEGT. The CDR3 has 16 residues. The chain's CDR3 is CASSGIAGGRQETQYF. CDR3 nucleotides: TGTGCCAGCAGTGGGATTGCGGGAGGGCGGCAAGAGACCCAGTACTTC.

The gene calls are TRBV5-1 and TRBJ2-7; D possibly corresponds to TRBD1 (6 bases). The CDR3 has 15 amino acids. Trimming left V 5 bases short and J 2 bases short, with 17 bases between. Germline values: CDR1 SGHRS, CDR2 YFSETQ. The CDR3 region is CASSSDSPTTYEQYF. CDR3 bases: TGCGCCAGCAGTTCGGACAGTCCCACTACCTACGAGCAGTACTTC.

V is TRBV2 and J is TRBJ2-2, with TRBD2 matching 9 bases. Unmatched junction bases numbered 7, after V lost 4 bases and J lost 4 bases. CDR3 length equals 16 residues. CDR1 and CDR2 (germline): SNHLY, FYNNEI. The CDR3 sequence: CASSVGGRAGTGELFF. The CDR3 DNA sequence: TGTGCCAGCAGTGTAGGCGGGAGGGCCGGCACCGGGGAGCTGTTTTTT. Based on the CDR3 plus reference TRBV2 and TRBJ2-2, the full variable domain is EPEVTQTPSHQVTQMGQEVILRCVPISNHLYFYWYRQILGQKVEFLVSFYNNEISEKSEIFDDQFSVERPDGSNFTLKIRSTKLEDSAMYFCASSVGGRAGTGELFFGEGSRLTVL.

The gene calls are TRBV27 and TRBJ2-1; TRBD1 agrees at 8 bases. The CDR3 runs to 14 residues. V lost 5 bases, J lost 9 bases, and 9 bases stayed unmatched. Germline-derived CDR1 and CDR2 are MNHEY and SMNVEV (reference sequence). As DNA, the CDR3 is TGTGCCAGCAGTCCTAGCAGGGGGCGGGGTGAGCAGTTCTTC. Encoded protein: CASSPSRGRGEQFF.

This sequence joins TRBV10-1 and TRBJ2-5, with D possibly TRBD1 on 5 matching bases. The CDR3 length is 15 residues. The V end lost 0 bases, the J end lost 5 bases, and 13 bases lay between the germline ends. Germline lookup yields CDR1 WNHNN and CDR2 SYGVQD (reference sequence). This chain's CDR3 is CASSESKQGRETQYF. In DNA form, the CDR3 reads TGCGCCAGCAGTGAGTCGAAGCAGGGAAGGGAGACCCAGTACTTC.

The V gene is TRBV5-1, the J gene TRBJ1-4; D is possibly TRBD1 (5 bases). Germline-derived CDR1 and CDR2 are SGHRS and YFSETQ. This CDR3 is 14 amino acids long. Trimming shortened V by 0 bases and J by 8 bases, and 11 bases separated the two germline ends. In DNA, the CDR3 is TGCGCCAGCAGCTTGGCGGGGGTTAGCGAAAAACTGTTTTTT. The encoded protein is CASSLAGVSEKLFF.

This clone was observed a single time. The chain joins TRBV5-4 to TRBJ1-2, with D unclear. Per the germline V gene, CDR1 is SGHNT and CDR2 is YYREEE (reference sequence). V was cut by 0 bases and J by 5 bases, with 14 bases left in between. This CDR3 has 15 residues. The chain's CDR3 is CASSLAVGSQYGYTF. The CDR3 nucleotides are TGTGCCAGCAGCTTGGCCGTAGGGAGCCAATATGGCTACACCTTC.

This clone was observed a handful of times. The V gene is TRBV7-9, the J gene TRBJ1-1, with D possibly being TRBD1 (5 bases). This CDR3 contains 14 residues. Per germline, CDR1 SEHNR and CDR2 FQNEAQ (reference sequence). V lost 5 bases to trimming and J lost 1 base, with 11 bases between them. CDR3 coding DNA: TGTGCCAGCAGCATCTTCAGGGAGAACACTGAAGCTTTCTTT. Amino acids: CASSIFRENTEAFF.

The chain links TRBV28 to TRBJ1-4, with D maybe TRBD1 (5 bases). The germline CDR1 and CDR2 sequences are MDHEN and SYDVKM. The CDR3 consists of 16 residues. Trimming removed 5 bases from V and 0 bases from J, with 13 bases in between. This CDR3 is CASSRRGDATNEKLFF. In DNA form, the CDR3 reads TGTGCCAGCAGTCGCCGGGGGGATGCAACTAATGAAAAACTGTTTTTT.

The chain employs TRBV9 and TRBJ1-3; 8 bases align to TRBD1. Trimming cost V 3 bases and J 4 bases; bases outside gene matches: 6. Germline V gives CDR1 SGDLS, CDR2 YYNGEE. The CDR3 spans 15 residues. The CDR3 nucleotides read TGTGCCAGCAGCGGCTCAGGGGGCTCGGGAAACACCATATATTTT. As protein: CASSGSGGSGNTIYF.

The chain carries TRBV27 and TRBJ2-7; D may be TRBD2 (5 bases). Germline CDR1 is MNHEY and CDR2 is SMNVEV (reference sequence). CDR3 size: 16 residues. V lost 2 bases and J lost 2, with 16 bases in between. The CDR3 coding sequence is TGTGCCAGCAGTTTAACCCATTATAACGGGGCCTACGAGCAGTACTTC. Protein sequence: CASSLTHYNGAYEQYF.

The CDR3 DNA reads TGTGCCAGCAGCACCGGACAGGGGGCGATCTCTGGAAACACCATATATTTT. Translating gives CASSTGQGAISGNTIYF. This chain links TRBV5-6 with TRBJ1-3; 11 bases are a match to TRBD1. This CDR3 is built from 17 residues. Germline CDR1 SGHDT, CDR2 YYEEEE. Trimming took 4 bases from V and 0 from J; bases not matched to a gene: 6.